What follows are 14 T cell receptor beta chains derived from one specimen sequenced in a study of monozygotic twins with inflammatory bowel disease. TCRdb reanalyzed the 5' RACE reads and collapses them to one entry per CDR3 protein, without DNA. The sample has some 160,000 distinct CDR3 sequences, and its top ten clones hold 6% to 9.5%. Sequencing was done on a sample of blood. The receptors originated from a human donor with ulcerative colitis or Crohn's disease, or a healthy co-twin of an affected twin (not recorded which).

The chain employs TRBV7-2 and TRBJ2-4; TCRdb names TRBD1, which stays unverified in the absence of DNA. Germline-derived CDR1 and CDR2 are SGHTA and FQGNSA. The CDR3 consists of 14 residues. The CDR3 reads CASSLNRLGNIQYF. The complete variable domain, with remaining parts taken from reference TRBV7-2 and TRBJ2-4, reads GAGVSQSPSNKVTEKGKDVELRCDPISGHTALYWYRQSLGQGLEFLIYFQGNSAPDKSGLPSDRFSAERTGGSVSTLTIQRTQQEDSAVYLCASSLNRLGNIQYFGAGTRLSVL.

The rearrangement uses TRBV6-2 or TRBV6-3 and TRBJ2-1; checking the TCRdb D call of TRBD2 is not possible without DNA. Looked up from germline, CDR1 is MNHEY and CDR2 is SVGEGT. This CDR3 spans 16 amino acids. The CDR3 is CASNKWLAGGRYEQFF.

The CDR3 here is CASSHNTEAFF. This chain connects TRBV12-3 or TRBV12-4 to TRBJ1-1. The CDR3 is made up of 11 amino acids.

The chain carries TRBV3-1 and TRBJ1-2. This CDR3 contains 12 residues. Germline loops: CDR1 LGHDT, CDR2 YNNKEL (reference sequence). The CDR3 spells CASSLSTYGYTF.

This sequence joins TRBV20-1 and TRBJ1-1. The germline gives CDR1 DFQATT, CDR2 SNEGSKA (reference sequence). This CDR3 spans 11 amino acids. The chain's CDR3 is CSASDLGKAFF.

The chain couples TRBV5-1 to TRBJ2-1; absent DNA, TCRdb's TRBD1 call cannot be checked. Looked up from germline, CDR1 is SGHRS and CDR2 is YFSETQ. CDR3 length: 16 residues. Here the CDR3 reads CASSHGQGATYNEQFF.

The genes are TRBV5-1 and TRBJ1-2; there is no DNA to check the TCRdb D call of TRBD1. CDR1 SGHRS and CDR2 YFSETQ come from the germline V gene. The CDR3 is 14 residues long. The CDR3 region is CASSDRQGLGGYTF. Based on the CDR3 plus reference TRBV5-1 and TRBJ1-2, the full variable domain is KAGVTQTPRYLIKTRGQQVTLSCSPISGHRSVSWYQQTPGQGLQFLFEYFSETQRNKGNFPGRFSGRQFSNSRSEMNVSTLELGDSALYLCASSDRQGLGGYTFGSGTRLTVV.

The chain combines TRBV12-3 or TRBV12-4 with TRBJ2-1. The CDR3 has 14 amino acids. The CDR3: CASVRADSYNEQFF.

The chain joins TRBV29-1 to TRBJ2-4; TCRdb gives TRBD1 as the D gene, but with no DNA this cannot be confirmed. The CDR3 is 15 amino acids. From germline, CDR1 is SQVTM and CDR2 ANQGSEA. The CDR3 spells CSVVLRALPKNIQYF.

The rearrangement uses TRBV5-1 and TRBJ2-7. CDR1 is SGHRS and CDR2 is YFSETQ in the germline V gene. CDR3 length: 15 residues. The CDR3 reads CASRLDRGSSYEQYF.

This rearrangement joins TRBV9 to TRBJ1-5; the D call of TRBD1 rests on TCRdb alone, since no DNA is present to check it. Germline values: CDR1 SGDLS, CDR2 YYNGEE. This CDR3 spans 16 amino acids. The chain's CDR3 is CASSVGADSRGQPQHF.

The CDR3 here is CASSQNSGTINQPQHF. The chain joins TRBV4-2 to TRBJ1-5; TCRdb proposes TRBD1, but this gene call is untestable without DNA. The CDR3 consists of 16 residues. Germline V CDR1 and CDR2: LGHNA, YNFKEQ.

This rearrangement joins TRBV5-5 to TRBJ1-6. The CDR3 spans 15 residues. Per the germline V gene, CDR1 is SGHKS and CDR2 is YYEKEE (reference sequence). CDR3 sequence: CASSLSQPQDSPLHF.

The V and J genes are TRBV6-5 and TRBJ2-1; TCRdb outputs TRBD2, but without DNA this stays unchecked. Germline V gene data show CDR1 as MNHEY and CDR2 as SVGAGI. This CDR3 has 15 residues. The CDR3 loop is CASSYSASGSGEQFF.